Presented here are 20 T cell receptor beta chains from one specimen sequenced in a study of glioma-infiltrating T cells (dated by TCRdb to about 2016). Data came from an Illumina MiSeq. The iRepertoire nested amplicon-rescue multiplex PCR (arm-PCR) platform was used to amplify TCR alpha and beta CDR3 regions from RNA. TCRdb's own reprocessing of the public reads used fastp at Q25 and MiXCR and kept productive beta chains. Records with the same CDR3 protein are collapsed into one entry carrying the most frequent genes and DNA. The sample records approximately 4,700 distinct CDR3 sequences, under 25% of which are singletons. Roughly 8.6% of the sample lies in the top ten. Sequences were obtained from glioma tissue, nonneoplastic brain tissue, or PBMCs (not recorded which). The receptors were sampled from a human donor with low-grade glioma or glioblastoma, undergoing nonglioma brain surgery, or in good health (not recorded which).

By frequency in the sample, this clonotype is medium-sized. The rearrangement uses TRBV10-3 and TRBJ1-6; TRBD1 matches at 8 bases. Per the germline V gene, CDR1 is ENHRY and CDR2 is SYGVKD. The CDR3 has 12 residues. Trimming removed 9 bases from V and 13 bases from J; junction bases left unmatched: 8. CDR3 region: CAIGQGSAPLHF. The CDR3 DNA is TGTGCCATTGGACAGGGTTCTGCCCCCCTCCACTTT.

This clonotype was counted ten times or more. This chain connects TRBV19 to TRBJ2-3; D ambiguous. The CDR3 sequence is 14 residues long. Per the germline V gene, CDR1 is LNHDA and CDR2 is SQIVND (reference sequence). V dropped 3 bases and J dropped 4 bases, with 11 bases sitting between them. As DNA, the CDR3 is TGTGCCAGTAGTATTGCCGGGCTTCCAGATACGCAGTATTTT. Translating gives CASSIAGLPDTQYF.

In this sample, this clonotype turned up a few times. The rearrangement uses TRBV29-1 and TRBJ1-4, with TRBD1 matching over 9 bases. Germline trimming cut 5 bases from V and 8 bases from J; bases unmatched to any gene: 9. CDR1 and CDR2 (germline): SQVTM, ANQGSEA. The CDR3 length is 14 residues. The CDR3 region has the DNA TGCAGCGTTAGGAGACAGGGGGAACTGGAAAAACTGTTTTTT. It translates to CSVRRQGELEKLFF.

This clonotype is deemed medium-sized. V usage is TRBV28 and J usage is TRBJ1-3, with D perhaps matching TRBD1 (5 bases). The CDR3 runs 15 residues. Between the trimmed V and J ends, which lost 7 bases and 0 bases, there was a span of 13 bases. Looked up from germline, CDR1 is MDHEN and CDR2 is SYDVKM. The CDR3 spells CASNSGLSSGNTIYF. In nucleotides, the CDR3 is TGTGCCAGCAATTCAGGGCTCAGCTCTGGAAACACCATATATTTT.

This clonotype counts as medium-sized (0.01 to 0.1%). V gene TRBV7-6 combines with J gene TRBJ1-1; D call uncertain. From germline, CDR1 is SGHVS and CDR2 FNYEAQ. The length of the CDR3 is 14 residues. The V gene lost 5 bases and the J gene lost 0 bases, with 10 bases spanning the gap. CDR3 sequence reads: CASSLGTVNTEAFF. Written as DNA, the CDR3 is TGTGCCAGCAGCCTAGGCACAGTGAACACTGAAGCTTTCTTT.

Details on this clonotype: Germline is not matched at one junction end, which may reflect a read error. The rearrangement uses TRBV11-2 and TRBJ1-1; D not resolved. Germline V lookup: CDR1 SGHAT, CDR2 FQNNGV. The CDR3 contains 14 residues. In DNA, the CDR3 is TGCGCCAGCAGGCCCCGCGGAAGAATCACTGAAGCTTTCTTT. It is translated as CASRPRGRITEAFF.

Note on this clonotype: One junction end disagrees with the germline gene, perhaps due to a read error. The V call is TRBV5-4, the J call TRBJ1-2; D is ambiguous. Germline V gene lookup returns CDR1 SGHNT and CDR2 YYREEE (reference sequence). CDR3 length equals 14 residues. The CDR3 spells CASSLAGRNYGCTF. CDR3 sequence (DNA): TGTGCCAGCAGCTTGGCCGGTAGGAACTATGGCTGCACCTTC.

By sample fraction, this clonotype is medium-sized. The V and J genes are TRBV28 and TRBJ2-1; a weak D match, TRBD2 (5 bases). The germline V gene has CDR1 MDHEN and CDR2 SYDVKM. The CDR3 length is 15 residues. Between the trimmed V and J ends, which lost 10 bases and 0 bases, there was a span of 16 bases. The CDR3 region is CATQGLGSSYNEQFF. The CDR3 DNA reads as TGTGCCACCCAAGGACTGGGGAGCTCCTACAATGAGCAGTTCTTC.

In its sample, this clonotype ranks as medium-sized (0.01 to 0.1%). The gene calls are TRBV27 and TRBJ2-1; 10 nucleotides agree with TRBD2. V was pared by 3 bases and J by 0 bases, with 2 bases of the junction left unmatched. CDR3 length: 16 residues. Germline-derived CDR1 and CDR2 are MNHEY and SMNVEV (reference sequence). The CDR3 loop is CASSFRLAGSYNEQFF. The CDR3 bases are TGTGCCAGCAGTTTCAGACTAGCGGGCTCCTACAATGAGCAGTTCTTC.

By share, this clonotype ranks as medium-sized. This chain links TRBV6-1 with TRBJ2-5; a possible D gene is TRBD1 (6 bases). CDR3 length equals 15 residues. Germline CDR1 MNHNS, CDR2 SASEGT. Trimming shortened V by 4 bases and J by 2 bases, and 14 bases separated the two germline ends. Here the CDR3 reads CASSAGQLRQETQYF. The CDR3 nucleotides are TGTGCCAGCAGTGCCGGACAGCTTAGACAAGAGACCCAGTACTTC.

This clonotype came up many times. This chain joins TRBV12-3 or TRBV12-4 and TRBJ2-1, with D possibly being TRBD2 (6 bases). The germline V and J ends were trimmed by 6 bases and 4 bases, with 16 bases remaining between them. There are 15 residues in the CDR3. The CDR3 DNA sequence: TGTGCCAGCAGCTCCGGGACTGGAGTTTACAATGAGCAGTTCTTC. Protein: CASSSGTGVYNEQFF.

This clonotype came up many times. A junction boundary mismatches the germline segment, possibly from a read error. V gene TRBV7-9 combines with J gene TRBJ2-2; TRBD2 is a possible D gene (5 bases). The CDR3 spans 16 residues. Germline CDR1 reads SEHNR; CDR2 reads FQNEAQ (reference sequence). CDR3 region: CASSLQGLKNTGELFF. The CDR3 region has the DNA TGTGCCAGCAGCTTACAAGGGCTCAAAAACACCGGGGAACTGTTTTTT. Supplemented by reference TRBV7-9 and TRBJ2-2, the full variable domain reads DTGVSQNPRHKITKRGQNVTFRCDPISEHNRLYWYRQTLGQGPEFLTYFQNEAQLEKSRLLSDRFSAERPKGSFSTLEIQRTEQGDSAMYLCASSLQGLKNTGELFFGEGSRLTVL.

This clonotype is medium-sized. The gene calls are TRBV20-1 and TRBJ1-1, with no clear D. Trimming removed 3 bases from V and 0 bases from J, with 8 bases in between. CDR1 DFQATT and CDR2 SNEGSKA come from the germline V gene (reference sequence). CDR3 length equals 13 residues. The CDR3 is CSARAGVNTEAFF. The CDR3, as DNA: TGCAGTGCTAGGGCTGGGGTGAACACTGAAGCTTTCTTT.

By share, this clonotype counts as medium-sized (0.01 to 0.1%). The V and J genes are TRBV3-1 and TRBJ2-7; TRBD2 matches at 9 bases. Germline CDR1 is LGHDT and CDR2 is YNNKEL (reference sequence). The CDR3 runs to 17 residues. The ends lost 4 bases at V and 3 bases at J; junction bases unmatched: 13. The CDR3, as DNA: TGTGCCAGCAGCCCCCCTCGGGCTAGCGGGGCAGACTACGAGCAGTACTTC. It specifies CASSPPRASGADYEQYF.

The V call is TRBV4-1, the J call TRBJ2-1; TRBD2 matches at 14 bases. CDR1 and CDR2 (germline): MGHRA, YSYEKL. CDR3 length: 16 residues. V shed 1 base and J 4 bases; nucleotides not matched to a gene: 0. The CDR3 sequence is CASSQGTSGGYNEQFF. CDR3 nucleotides: TGCGCCAGCAGCCAAGGGACTAGCGGGGGGTACAATGAGCAGTTCTTC.

This clonotype is classed as medium-sized. The rearrangement joins TRBV28 to TRBJ1-2; unclear D gene. The CDR3 is 16 residues long. The ends were cut back, 2 bases at V and 2 bases at J, with 15 bases in the middle. Germline loops: CDR1 MDHEN, CDR2 SYDVKM. The CDR3 bases are TGTGCCAGCAGTTTACGCGTATTTTTGGCCAACTATGGCTACACCTTC. Its translation: CASSLRVFLANYGYTF.

This clonotype was counted many times. The CDR3 DNA reads as TGTGCCAGCAGCCAATACGATTCACCCCTCCACTTT. Translating it yields CASSQYDSPLHF. The J gene is TRBJ1-6, the V gene TRBV3-1; D remains ambiguous. From germline, CDR1 is LGHDT and CDR2 YNNKEL (reference sequence). The V end was cut by 2 bases, the J end by 8 bases, with 4 bases between. The length of the CDR3 is 12 residues.

By its share, this clonotype is large. This chain connects TRBV20-1 to TRBJ2-1; D not resolved. Per germline, CDR1 DFQATT and CDR2 SNEGSKA (reference sequence). The CDR3 sequence is 13 residues long. V dropped 5 bases and J dropped 8 bases, with 16 bases sitting between them. The CDR3 here is CSAGRVSFDEQFF. Here the CDR3 DNA reads TGCAGTGCTGGTAGAGTTTCCTTCGATGAGCAGTTCTTC.

This clonotype was observed a few times. The chain joins TRBV30 to TRBJ1-1; D unclear. CDR3 size: 12 residues. The germline V gene encodes CDR1 GTSNPN and CDR2 SVGIG (reference sequence). V lost 2 bases, J lost 5 bases, and 9 bases lay in between. CDR3 DNA sequence: TGTGCCTGGAGTTCTTCGGGGACTGAAGCTTTCTTT. Protein: CAWSSSGTEAFF.

This clonotype appeared many times. The gene calls are TRBV11-3 and TRBJ1-1; D gene uncertain. Germline CDR1 reads SGHNT; CDR2 reads YENEEA. V lost 2 bases to trimming and J lost 1 base, with 2 bases between them. The CDR3 is 12 amino acids. The CDR3 nucleotides are TGTGCCAGCAGCTTACAGAACACTGAAGCTTTCTTT. Residues: CASSLQNTEAFF.